The 14 T cell receptor beta chains below all came from one sample that was sequenced in a study of cytomegalovirus exposure and HLA in healthy donors. The study ran its PCR with 60 Vbeta and 13 Jbeta primers. This table comes from immunoSEQ multiplex PCR, and its TCRdb copy is limited to in-frame clones, with some not included. The sample lists approximately 110,000 clones; 73% were seen once. What was sequenced was PBMCs. The receptors stem from a man aged 40-49 years in good health and CMV-seronegative.

A single count supports this clone. This chain joins TRBV4-1 and TRBJ1-3; D is unclear. The CDR3 sequence is 16 residues long. Per germline, CDR1 MGHRA and CDR2 YSYEKL. V gave up 4 bases and J gave up 7 bases, with 20 bases separating them. The CDR3 here is CASSPERVVTVNTIYF. CDR3 sequence (DNA): TGCGCCAGCAGCCCCGAGAGGGTGGTTACGGTGAACACCATATATTTT.

The chain is built from TRBV11-1 and TRBJ2-5; 8 positions match TRBD2. The J call is in doubt because the DNA end fits TRBJ2-7 better. Germline loops: CDR1 SGHAT, CDR2 FQDESV (reference sequence). This CDR3 spans 16 amino acids. CDR3 loop: CASSLSLAETIYEQYF. For the CDR3, the DNA is TGTGCCAGCAGCCTCTCACTAGCGGAGACGATTTACGAGCAGTACTTC.

The V call is TRBV10-3, the J call TRBJ1-6, with TRBD1 matching 8 bases. V shed 8 bases and J 1 base; nucleotides not matched to a gene: 4. CDR3 size: 15 residues. Germline V gene lookup returns CDR1 ENHRY and CDR2 SYGVKD. In DNA form, the CDR3 reads TGTGCCATCGGACAGGGTGGGTCCTATAATTCACCCCTCCACTTT. Protein sequence: CAIGQGGSYNSPLHF.

This chain connects TRBV14 to TRBJ2-5, with TRBD1 matching over 9 bases. This CDR3 spans 17 amino acids. Germline loops: CDR1 SGHDN, CDR2 FVKESK. V was pared by 5 bases and J by 3 bases, with 13 bases of the junction left unmatched. In DNA form, the CDR3 reads TGTGCCAGCAGCGATTTTCCGACAGGGGGGAGCAAAGAGACCCAGTACTTC. Its protein is CASSDFPTGGSKETQYF.

The genes are TRBV11-2 and TRBJ2-7, with a possible D match to TRBD2 (6 bases). The CDR3 length is 15 residues. The V end lost 5 bases, the J end lost 7 bases, and 21 bases lay between the germline ends. Germline values: CDR1 SGHAT, CDR2 FQNNGV. As DNA, the CDR3 is TGTGCCAGCAGCCTGAGTGGACTAAGGGGTGGGGAGCAGTACTTC. Translating it yields CASSLSGLRGGEQYF.

This clone occurred a few times. J is TRBJ2-3 and V is TRBV4-2; unclear D gene. V shed 0 bases and J shed 2 bases, with 6 bases lying between them. The length of the CDR3 is 14 residues. Looked up from germline, CDR1 is LGHNA and CDR2 is YNFKEQ. The CDR3 region is CASSQDGSTDTQYF. CDR3 nucleotide sequence: TGTGCCAGCAGCCAAGACGGGTCCACAGATACGCAGTATTTT.

The V call is TRBV4-1, the J call TRBJ1-2; 10 positions agree with TRBD1. Losses at the gene ends were 6 bases for V and 6 bases for J; bases not matched to a gene: 4. Per the germline V gene, CDR1 is MGHRA and CDR2 is YSYEKL. The CDR3 spans 13 residues. Here the CDR3 DNA reads TGCGCCAGCAGTGCCGGGACAGGGGATGGCTACACCTTC. It encodes CASSAGTGDGYTF.

The chain links TRBV29-1 to TRBJ2-4, with D maybe TRBD2 (6 bases). This CDR3 comprises 12 residues. Germline V gives CDR1 SQVTM, CDR2 ANQGSEA. The V gene lost 7 bases and the J gene lost 4 bases, with 11 bases spanning the gap. CDR3 sequence: CSAGGLKNIQYF. CDR3 coding DNA: TGCAGCGCCGGAGGGTTGAAAAACATTCAGTACTTC.

This chain joins TRBV7-2 and TRBJ2-7, with D possibly being TRBD2 (5 bases). Looked up from germline, CDR1 is SGHTA and CDR2 is FQGNSA. The CDR3 has 11 amino acids. V dropped 10 bases and J dropped 2 bases, with 9 bases sitting between them. In nucleotides, the CDR3 is TGTGCCATCGGGGAAACCTACGAGCAGTACTTC. As protein: CAIGETYEQYF.

The chain couples TRBV7-9 to TRBJ1-4, with 7 positions matching TRBD1. The CDR3 has 15 residues. V gave up 1 base and J gave up 7 bases; unmatched junction bases: 6. Per the germline V gene, CDR1 is SEHNR and CDR2 is FQNEAQ (reference sequence). The DNA for the CDR3 is TGTGCCAGCAGCTTAGGGTTACAGGGGATTGAAAAACTGTTTTTT. It yields the protein CASSLGLQGIEKLFF.

This clone appeared a few times. V and J are TRBV19 and TRBJ2-5, with D tentatively TRBD1 (6 bases). Germline V gene lookup returns CDR1 LNHDA and CDR2 SQIVND (reference sequence). The CDR3 totals 15 residues. Trimming cost V 5 bases and J 1 base, with 14 bases left between them. CDR3 DNA sequence: TGTGCCAGTAGTCCCCGCACAGGGTTCCAAGAGACCCAGTACTTC. Amino acids: CASSPRTGFQETQYF.

The V gene is TRBV6-5, the J gene TRBJ1-3; perhaps TRBD1 as D (6 bases). Deletions cut 5 bases from V and 3 bases from J, with 11 bases between. Germline CDR1 MNHEY, CDR2 SVGAGI. The CDR3 spans 14 residues. The CDR3 is CASSTGPGGNTIYF. In DNA, the CDR3 is TGTGCCAGCAGTACAGGGCCTGGTGGAAACACCATATATTTT.

This clone has ten or more counts. The chain carries TRBV9 and TRBJ2-1; D remains ambiguous. Between the trimmed V and J ends, which lost 4 bases and 10 bases, there was a span of 12 bases. Germline-derived CDR1 and CDR2 are SGDLS and YYNGEE. CDR3 length: 12 amino acids. CDR3 DNA: TGTGCCAGCAGCCCCGATCAGGCGGAGCAGTTCTTC. Its translation: CASSPDQAEQFF.

J is TRBJ2-1 and V is TRBV28, with TRBD1 matching over 7 bases. Trimming took 3 bases from V and 7 from J; bases not matched to a gene: 3. The CDR3 has 13 amino acids. Germline CDR1 and CDR2: MDHEN and SYDVKM. CDR3: CASSFQGVNEQFF. CDR3 DNA: TGTGCCAGCAGTTTCCAGGGGGTGAATGAGCAGTTCTTC.